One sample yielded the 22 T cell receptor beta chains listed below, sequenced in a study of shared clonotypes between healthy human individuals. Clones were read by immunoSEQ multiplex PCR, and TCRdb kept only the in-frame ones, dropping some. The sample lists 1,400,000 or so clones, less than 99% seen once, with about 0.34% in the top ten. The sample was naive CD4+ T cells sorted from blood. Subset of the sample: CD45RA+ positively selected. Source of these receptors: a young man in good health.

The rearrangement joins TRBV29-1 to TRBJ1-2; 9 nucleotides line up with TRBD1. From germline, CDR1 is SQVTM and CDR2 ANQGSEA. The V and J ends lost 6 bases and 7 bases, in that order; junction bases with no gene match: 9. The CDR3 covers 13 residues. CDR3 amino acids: CSVRDRVKVGYTF. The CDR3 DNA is TGCAGCGTCCGGGACAGGGTAAAGGTTGGCTACACCTTC.

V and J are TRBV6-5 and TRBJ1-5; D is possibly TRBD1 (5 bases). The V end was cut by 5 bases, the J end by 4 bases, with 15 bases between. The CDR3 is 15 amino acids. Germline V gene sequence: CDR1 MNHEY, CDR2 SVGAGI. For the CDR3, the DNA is TGTGCCAGCAGTGGCCGGGGCCACGGGAATCAGCCCCAGCATTTT. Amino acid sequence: CASSGRGHGNQPQHF.

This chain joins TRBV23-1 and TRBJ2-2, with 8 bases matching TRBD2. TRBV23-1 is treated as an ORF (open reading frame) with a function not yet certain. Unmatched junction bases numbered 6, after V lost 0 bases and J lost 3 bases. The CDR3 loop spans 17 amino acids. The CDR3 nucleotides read TGCGCCAGCAGTCAATCGCGGCTAGCGGGCTACACCGGGGAGCTGTTTTTT. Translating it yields CASSQSRLAGYTGELFF.

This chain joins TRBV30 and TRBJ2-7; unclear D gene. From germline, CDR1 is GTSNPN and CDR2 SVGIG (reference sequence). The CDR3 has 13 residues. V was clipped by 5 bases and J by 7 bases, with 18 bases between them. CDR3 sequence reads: CAWGSPGRPEQYF. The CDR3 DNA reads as TGTGCCTGGGGTTCCCCTGGCCGCCCGGAGCAGTACTTC.

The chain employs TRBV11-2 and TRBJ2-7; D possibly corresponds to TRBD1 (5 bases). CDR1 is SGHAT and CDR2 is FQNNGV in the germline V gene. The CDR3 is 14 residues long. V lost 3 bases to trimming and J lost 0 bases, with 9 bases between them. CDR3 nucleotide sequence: TGTGCCAGCAGCTTGGCTGACAGCTCCTACGAGCAGTACTTC. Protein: CASSLADSSYEQYF.

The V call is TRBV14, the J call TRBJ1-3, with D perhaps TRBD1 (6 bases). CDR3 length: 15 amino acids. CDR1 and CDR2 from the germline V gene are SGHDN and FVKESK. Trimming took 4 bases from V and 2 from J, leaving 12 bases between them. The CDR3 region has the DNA TGTGCCAGCAGCCCTATGACAGGAACTGGAAACACCATATATTTT. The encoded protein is CASSPMTGTGNTIYF.

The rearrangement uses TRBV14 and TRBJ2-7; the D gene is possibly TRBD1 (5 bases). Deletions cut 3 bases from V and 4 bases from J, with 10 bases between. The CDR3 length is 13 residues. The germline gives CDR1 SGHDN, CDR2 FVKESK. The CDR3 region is CASSQADSYEQYF. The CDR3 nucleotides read TGTGCCAGCAGCCAGGCCGACAGTTACGAGCAGTACTTC.

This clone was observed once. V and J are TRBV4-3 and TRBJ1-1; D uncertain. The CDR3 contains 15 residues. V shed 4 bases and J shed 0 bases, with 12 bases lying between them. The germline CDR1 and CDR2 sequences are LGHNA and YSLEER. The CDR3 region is CASSRGLLMNTEAFF. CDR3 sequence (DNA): TGCGCCAGCAGCCGAGGACTGCTCATGAACACTGAAGCTTTCTTT.

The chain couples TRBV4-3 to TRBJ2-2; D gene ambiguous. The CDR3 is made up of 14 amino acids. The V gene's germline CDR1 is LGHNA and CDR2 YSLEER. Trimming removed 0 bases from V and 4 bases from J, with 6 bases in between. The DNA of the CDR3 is TGCGCCAGCAGCCAAGAATCTCTCACCGGGGAGCTGTTTTTT. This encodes CASSQESLTGELFF.

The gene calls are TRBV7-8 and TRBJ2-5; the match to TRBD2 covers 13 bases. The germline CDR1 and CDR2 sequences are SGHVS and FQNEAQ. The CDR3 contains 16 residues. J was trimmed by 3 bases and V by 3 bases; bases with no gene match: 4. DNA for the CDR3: TGTGCCAGCAGCTTTCCGGGACTAGCGGGAAAAGAGACCCAGTACTTC. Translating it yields CASSFPGLAGKETQYF.

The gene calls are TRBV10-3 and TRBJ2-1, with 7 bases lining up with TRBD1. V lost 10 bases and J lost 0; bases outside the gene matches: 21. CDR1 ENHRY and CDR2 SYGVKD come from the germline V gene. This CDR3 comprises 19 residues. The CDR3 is CATPNRDRSPKSSYNEQFF. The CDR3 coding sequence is TGTGCCACTCCGAACCGGGACAGATCCCCGAAAAGCTCCTACAATGAGCAGTTCTTC.

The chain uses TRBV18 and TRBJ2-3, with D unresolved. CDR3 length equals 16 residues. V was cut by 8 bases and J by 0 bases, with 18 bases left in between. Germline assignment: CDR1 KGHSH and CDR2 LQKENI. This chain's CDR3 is CASRPLNYPSTDTQYF. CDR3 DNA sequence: TGTGCCAGCAGGCCCCTAAACTACCCTAGCACAGATACGCAGTATTTT.

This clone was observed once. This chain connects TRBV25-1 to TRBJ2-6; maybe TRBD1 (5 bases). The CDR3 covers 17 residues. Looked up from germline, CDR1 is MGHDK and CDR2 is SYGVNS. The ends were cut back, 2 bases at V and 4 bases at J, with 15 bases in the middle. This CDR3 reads CASSEGRGWPGANVLTF. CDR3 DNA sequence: TGTGCCAGCAGTGAAGGAAGGGGATGGCCCGGGGCCAACGTCCTGACTTTC.

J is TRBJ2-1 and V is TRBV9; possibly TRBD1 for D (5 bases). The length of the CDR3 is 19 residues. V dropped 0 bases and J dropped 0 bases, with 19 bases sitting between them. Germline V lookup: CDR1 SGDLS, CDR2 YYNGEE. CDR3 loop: CASSVGGSQLISSYNEQFF. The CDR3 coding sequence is TGTGCCAGCAGCGTAGGGGGCAGCCAGCTAATCAGCTCCTACAATGAGCAGTTCTTC.

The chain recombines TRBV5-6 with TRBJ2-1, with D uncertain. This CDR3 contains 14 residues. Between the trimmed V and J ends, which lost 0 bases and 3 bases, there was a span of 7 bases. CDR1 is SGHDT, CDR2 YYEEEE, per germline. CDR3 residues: CASSLADIYNEQFF. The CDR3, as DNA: TGTGCCAGCAGCTTGGCGGATATCTACAATGAGCAGTTCTTC.

The CDR3 coding sequence is TGTGCCAGCAGCTTAGGGACAGGGGACGAAAAACTGTTTTTT. Its protein is CASSLGTGDEKLFF. The chain employs TRBV7-9 and TRBJ1-4; TRBD1 aligns across 9 bases. This CDR3 comprises 14 residues. With V trimmed by 1 base and J by 8 bases, 2 bases remained unmatched. CDR1 and CDR2 from the germline V gene are SEHNR and FQNEAQ (reference sequence). Combining the CDR3 with reference TRBV7-9 and TRBJ1-4 gives the whole variable domain DTGVSQNPRHKITKRGQNVTFRCDPISEHNRLYWYRQTLGQGPEFLTYFQNEAQLEKSRLLSDRFSAERPKGSFSTLEIQRTEQGDSAMYLCASSLGTGDEKLFFGSGTQLSVL.

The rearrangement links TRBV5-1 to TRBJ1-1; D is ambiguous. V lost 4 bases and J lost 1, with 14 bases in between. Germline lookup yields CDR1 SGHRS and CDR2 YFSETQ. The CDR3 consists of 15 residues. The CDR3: CASSAQGPGNTEAFF. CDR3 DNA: TGCGCCAGCAGCGCGCAAGGCCCCGGGAACACTGAAGCTTTCTTT.

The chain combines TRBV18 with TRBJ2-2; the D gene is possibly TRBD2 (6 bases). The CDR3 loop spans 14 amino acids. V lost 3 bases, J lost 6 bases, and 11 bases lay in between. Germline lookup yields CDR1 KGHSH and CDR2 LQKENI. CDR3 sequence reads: CASSPRDSSGELFF. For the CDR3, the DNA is TGTGCCAGCTCACCTAGGGACTCCTCCGGGGAGCTGTTTTTT.

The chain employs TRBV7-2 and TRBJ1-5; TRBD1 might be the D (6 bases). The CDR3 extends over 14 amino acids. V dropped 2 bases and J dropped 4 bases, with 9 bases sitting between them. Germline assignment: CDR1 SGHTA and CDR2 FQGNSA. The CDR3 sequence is CASSLIDRNQPQHF. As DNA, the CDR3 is TGTGCCAGCAGCTTAATCGACAGGAATCAGCCCCAGCATTTT. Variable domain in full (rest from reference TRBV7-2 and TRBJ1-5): GAGVSQSPSNKVTEKGKDVELRCDPISGHTALYWYRQSLGQGLEFLIYFQGNSAPDKSGLPSDRFSAERTGGSVSTLTIQRTQQEDSAVYLCASSLIDRNQPQHFGDGTRLSIL.

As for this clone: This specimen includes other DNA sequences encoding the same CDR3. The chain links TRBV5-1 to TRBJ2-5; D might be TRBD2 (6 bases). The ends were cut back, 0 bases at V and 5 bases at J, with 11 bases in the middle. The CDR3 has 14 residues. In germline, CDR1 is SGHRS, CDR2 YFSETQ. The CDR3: CASSLDGSGETQYF. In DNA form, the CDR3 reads TGCGCCAGCAGCTTGGACGGGAGCGGGGAGACCCAGTACTTC.

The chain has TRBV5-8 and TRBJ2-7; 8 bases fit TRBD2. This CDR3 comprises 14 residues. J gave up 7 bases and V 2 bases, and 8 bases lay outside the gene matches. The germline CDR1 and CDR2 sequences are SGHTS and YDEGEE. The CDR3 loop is CASSFGTRKGEQYF. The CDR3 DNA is TGTGCCAGCAGCTTTGGGACTAGAAAAGGGGAGCAGTACTTC.

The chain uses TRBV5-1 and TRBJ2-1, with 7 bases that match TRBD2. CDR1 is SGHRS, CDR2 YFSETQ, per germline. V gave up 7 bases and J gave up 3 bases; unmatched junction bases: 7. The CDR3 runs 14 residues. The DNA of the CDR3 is TGCGCCAGCGGCCGACTAGCCAGCTACAATGAGCAGTTCTTC. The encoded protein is CASGRLASYNEQFF.